Sequencing of this T cell receptor beta chain was carried out in a study of OX40 agonist ivuxolimab in advanced cancers. Across the study: Each patient was given ivuxolimab into a vein every 2 weeks, at 0.01 to 10 mg/kg. The study reported partial responses in three patients: one hepatocellular carcinoma, two cutaneous melanoma. Study conclusions and caveats: The CD4+ and CD8+ T cells in the blood had expanded clonally by week 6 at 0.1 to 3.0 mg/kg.

Data came from immunoSEQ multiplex PCR; TCRdb stores just in-frame clones and leaves some out. Of 50,000 to 55,000 clones in the sample, 84% were seen once. The CDR3 is 15 residues long. Germline loops: CDR1 MNHEY, CDR2 SVGAGI. V lost 2 bases and J 3 bases, leaving 10 bases between the germline ends. Comment on this clone: Its specificity is not known.

The TCR originated in an adult with an advanced solid tumor such as melanoma, head and neck, liver or kidney cancer. The chain links TRBV6-5 to TRBJ1-4; D may be TRBD1 (5 bases). The material was CD4+ or CD8+ T cells sorted from blood, obtained in a trial of the OX40 agonist ivuxolimab. The CDR3 DNA follows: TGTGCCAGCAGTTACACGGGGCTGGCTAATGAAAAACTGTTTTTT. Translating gives CASSYTGLANEKLFF.